Below, 9 T cell receptor beta chains from the same sample are listed, as sequenced in a study of cytomegalovirus exposure and HLA in healthy donors. The PCR employed 60 Vbeta primers together with 13 Jbeta primers. Assay: immunoSEQ multiplex PCR; the TCRdb copy retains only in-frame clones and omits some. The table shows roughly 170,000 clones, with 60% to 80% occurring only once. Source material: PBMCs. These receptors originate from a woman aged 50 to 60 in good health and CMV-seropositive.

The V and J genes are TRBV6-6 and TRBJ2-1, with 9 bases aligning to TRBD2. The CDR3 is 16 amino acids. The V and J ends lost 2 bases and 4 bases, in that order; junction bases with no gene match: 6. From germline, CDR1 is MNHNY and CDR2 SVGAGI (reference sequence). The DNA of the CDR3 is TGTGCCAGCAGTTACAGCCCGGGACTAGCATACAATGAGCAGTTCTTC. This translates into CASSYSPGLAYNEQFF.

The chain is built from TRBV5-4 and TRBJ1-6; 9 positions match TRBD1. This CDR3 is 17 amino acids long. CDR1 and CDR2 from the germline V gene are SGHNT and YYREEE (reference sequence). V lost 0 bases, J lost 5 bases, and 6 bases stayed unmatched. In nucleotides, the CDR3 is TGTGCCAGCAGCTTGGCCTCACAGGGGGCGGATAATTCACCCCTCCACTTT. Translating it yields CASSLASQGADNSPLHF. The entire variable domain, with the rest obtained from reference TRBV5-4 and TRBJ1-6, is as follows: ETGVTQSPTHLIKTRGQQVTLRCSSQSGHNTVSWYQQALGQGPQFIFQYYREEENGRGNFPPRFSGLQFPNYSSELNVNALELDDSALYLCASSLASQGADNSPLHFGNGTRLTVT.

The V and J genes are TRBV11-1 and TRBJ2-7, with 10 bases fitting TRBD2. Germline values: CDR1 SGHAT, CDR2 FQDESV (reference sequence). J lost 5 bases, V lost 0 bases, and 7 bases had no gene match. The CDR3 is made up of 16 amino acids. The CDR3 nucleotides read TGTGCCAGCAGCTTAGCCCCAACTAGCGGGGCCCACGAGCAGTACTTC. Translation gives CASSLAPTSGAHEQYF.

This chain joins TRBV19 and TRBJ1-2; 10 bases fit TRBD1. After removal of 8 bases from V and 4 bases from J, the junction contained 4 bases not matched to a gene. CDR1 and CDR2 from the germline V gene are LNHDA and SQIVND (reference sequence). The length of the CDR3 is 13 residues. CDR3 residues: CASAGQGVYGYTF. The DNA for the CDR3 is TGTGCCAGTGCTGGACAGGGGGTCTATGGCTACACCTTC.

The V gene is TRBV5-8, the J gene TRBJ2-1, with TRBD2 as a possible D gene (5 bases). This CDR3 spans 12 amino acids. V lost 4 bases and J lost 9, with 11 bases in between. CDR1 and CDR2 from the germline V gene are SGHTS and YDEGEE. CDR3 nucleotides: TGTGCCAGCAGCCTAGAGGGAACTGAGCAGTTCTTC. The encoded protein is CASSLEGTEQFF.

The V gene is TRBV6-1, the J gene TRBJ2-5, with D perhaps TRBD1 (6 bases). The length of the CDR3 is 12 residues. The V end lost 9 bases, the J end lost 7 bases, and 15 bases lay between the germline ends. The germline V gene has CDR1 MNHNS and CDR2 SASEGT. The CDR3 is CASGGGGGTQYF. CDR3 DNA sequence: TGTGCCAGTGGGGGCGGAGGAGGGACCCAGTACTTC.

This chain links TRBV5-5 with TRBJ2-6; 10 positions agree with TRBD2. The CDR3 is made up of 15 amino acids. In germline, CDR1 is SGHKS, CDR2 YYEKEE (reference sequence). V lost 4 bases and J lost 4; bases outside the gene matches: 2. The CDR3 DNA sequence: TGTGCCAGCAGCCCGACTAGCGGGGGGGCCAACGTCCTGACTTTC. Amino acids: CASSPTSGGANVLTF.

This clone was observed a few times. DNA of the CDR3: TGCGCCAGCAGCTTAACAGGGTCTAGCTATGGCTACACCTTC. This translates into CASSLTGSSYGYTF. This rearrangement joins TRBV5-1 to TRBJ1-2; tentatively, D is TRBD1 (6 bases). This CDR3 is 14 amino acids long. V was trimmed by 2 bases and J by 4 bases, leaving 12 bases between them. The germline V gene encodes CDR1 SGHRS and CDR2 YFSETQ.

This sequence joins TRBV9 and TRBJ2-5, with 16 bases lining up with TRBD2. The junction had 7 bases not matched to a gene; V was cut back by 4 bases and J by 4 bases. There are 17 residues in the CDR3. Germline assignment: CDR1 SGDLS and CDR2 YYNGEE. The chain's CDR3 is CASSLGTSGGVRETQYF. Here the CDR3 DNA reads TGTGCCAGCAGCCTCGGGACTAGCGGGGGGGTTAGAGAGACCCAGTACTTC.